Below, 6 T cell receptor beta chains from the same sample are listed, as sequenced in a study of blood T cell repertoires in COVID-19. Data came from immunoSEQ multiplex PCR; TCRdb stores just in-frame clones and leaves some out. Altogether 140,000 or so clones are present, about 87% being singletons, with the ten largest covering more than 9%. The sample consisted of peripheral blood. The receptors derive from a man aged 55 to 70 with active or convalescent COVID-19.

The rearrangement joins TRBV28 to TRBJ1-2, with D tentatively TRBD1 (5 bases). Between the trimmed V and J ends, which lost 1 base and 8 bases, there was a span of 11 bases. The germline V gene has CDR1 MDHEN and CDR2 SYDVKM. The CDR3 consists of 13 residues. The CDR3, as DNA: TGTGCCAGCAGTTTATCAGGGCCTTTGGGCTACACCTTC. Translating gives CASSLSGPLGYTF.

The CDR3 DNA is TGTGCCAGCAGCTCGACAGGGAGAGGAAACTATGGCTACACCTTC. It translates to CASSSTGRGNYGYTF. The V gene is TRBV28, the J gene TRBJ1-2, with 7 bases fitting TRBD1. V lost 6 bases to trimming and J lost 2 bases; unmatched junction nucleotides: 9. This CDR3 has 15 amino acids. The germline V gene has CDR1 MDHEN and CDR2 SYDVKM.

This clone was counted once. V usage is TRBV9 and J usage is TRBJ2-4, with a tentative D call TRBD1 (6 bases). Germline V CDR1 and CDR2: SGDLS, YYNGEE. V dropped 4 bases and J dropped 6 bases, with 20 bases sitting between them. The CDR3 extends over 16 amino acids. The CDR3 DNA sequence: TGTGCCAGCAGCCGCGTACCCCAGGGGATGGGAAACATTCAGTACTTC. This codes for CASSRVPQGMGNIQYF.

The chain uses TRBV4-3 and TRBJ2-2, with D possibly being TRBD2 (6 bases). The CDR3 totals 17 residues. Germline V lookup: CDR1 LGHNA, CDR2 YSLEER. The ends were cut back, 0 bases at V and 0 bases at J, with 11 bases in the middle. CDR3 in DNA: TGCGCCAGCAGCCAAGATGCGGGAAAGACGAACACCGGGGAGCTGTTTTTT. This sequence encodes CASSQDAGKTNTGELFF.

The gene calls are TRBV20-1 and TRBJ1-2; 12 nucleotides line up with TRBD1. The junction had 7 bases not matched to a gene; V was cut back by 3 bases and J by 8 bases. This CDR3 is built from 14 residues. The germline CDR1 and CDR2 sequences are DFQATT and SNEGSKA (reference sequence). DNA of the CDR3: TGCAGTGCTAGTCCGGGACAGGGGGCACGGGGCTACACCTTC. Translated, it gives CSASPGQGARGYTF.

The genes are TRBV6-5 and TRBJ1-2, with 10 bases lining up with TRBD1. Unmatched junction bases numbered 5, after V lost 6 bases and J lost 7 bases. CDR3 size: 13 residues. Germline V gene sequence: CDR1 MNHEY, CDR2 SVGAGI. The CDR3 DNA follows: TGTGCCAGCAGAGGGACAGGGGCGAGTGGCTACACCTTC. Translation: CASRGTGASGYTF.